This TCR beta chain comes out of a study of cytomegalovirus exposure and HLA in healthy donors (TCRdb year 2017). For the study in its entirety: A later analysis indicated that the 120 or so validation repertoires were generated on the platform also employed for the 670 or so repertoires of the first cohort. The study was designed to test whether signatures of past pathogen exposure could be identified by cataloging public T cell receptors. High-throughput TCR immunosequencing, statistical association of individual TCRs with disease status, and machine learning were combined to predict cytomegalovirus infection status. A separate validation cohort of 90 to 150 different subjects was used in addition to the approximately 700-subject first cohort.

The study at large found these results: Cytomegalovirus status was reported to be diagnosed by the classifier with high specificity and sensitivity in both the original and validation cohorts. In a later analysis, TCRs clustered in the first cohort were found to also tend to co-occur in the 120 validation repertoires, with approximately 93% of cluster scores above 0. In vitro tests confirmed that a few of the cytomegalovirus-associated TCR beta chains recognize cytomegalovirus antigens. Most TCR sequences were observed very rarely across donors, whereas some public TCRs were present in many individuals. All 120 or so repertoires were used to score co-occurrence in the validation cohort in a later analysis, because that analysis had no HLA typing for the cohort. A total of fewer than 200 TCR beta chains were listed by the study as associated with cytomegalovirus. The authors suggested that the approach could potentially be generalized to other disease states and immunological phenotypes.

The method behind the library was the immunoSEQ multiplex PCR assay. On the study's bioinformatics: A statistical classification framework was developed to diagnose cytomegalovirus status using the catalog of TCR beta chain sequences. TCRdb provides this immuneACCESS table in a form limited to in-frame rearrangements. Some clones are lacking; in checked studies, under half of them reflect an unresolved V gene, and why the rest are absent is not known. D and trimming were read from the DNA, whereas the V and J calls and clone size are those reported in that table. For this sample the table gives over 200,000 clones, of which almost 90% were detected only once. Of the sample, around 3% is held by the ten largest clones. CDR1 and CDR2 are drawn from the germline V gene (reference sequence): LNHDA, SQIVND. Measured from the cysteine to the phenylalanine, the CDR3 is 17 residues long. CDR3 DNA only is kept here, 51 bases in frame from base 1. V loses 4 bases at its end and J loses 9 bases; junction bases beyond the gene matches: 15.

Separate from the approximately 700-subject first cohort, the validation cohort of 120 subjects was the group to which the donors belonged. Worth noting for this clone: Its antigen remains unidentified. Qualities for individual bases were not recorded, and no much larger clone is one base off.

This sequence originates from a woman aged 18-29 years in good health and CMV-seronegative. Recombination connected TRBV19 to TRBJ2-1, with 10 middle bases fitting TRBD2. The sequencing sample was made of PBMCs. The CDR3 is CASSSLEREGDGGEQFF. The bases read TGTGCCAGTAGTAGCCTCGAGCGGGAGGGTGATGGCGGTGAGCAGTTCTTC.